The T cell receptor (beta chain) described here comes from a study of T cell responses to AZD1222 COVID-19 vaccine (TCRdb year 2021). Study-wide context: AZD1222 recipients with second doses at about 4 weeks or about 12 weeks were pooled, because spike-specific TCR depth and breadth did not differ between schedules. A total of around 240 trial participants underwent TCR sequencing, of whom approximately 200 had received two doses of AZD1222 and roughly 26 had received two doses of the MenACWY control vaccine. Enrollment into the trials was organized by age into subgroups of 18-55, 56-69 and 70-plus years, and those subgroups contained 148, 28 and 57 TCR-sequenced participants, respectively. General conclusions and limits of the study: Conclusions about previously exposed vaccinees are limited because only a handful of AZD1222 recipients were SARS-CoV-2 seropositive at baseline. Most participants were white British and females outnumbered males, and the authors suggested that clonal diversity may have been underestimated. Because no samples from the day 14 peak response were available, repertoires could be characterized only after the peak T cell response. A significant rise in spike-specific TCR breadth and depth was observed after two AZD1222 doses relative to day 0 and relative to MenACWY recipients. Epitopes outside the regions mutated in the B.1.351 and B.1.1.7 variants were reportedly recognized by nearly half of the unique spike-specific TCRs. The 56-69-year group was small, and its depth increase did not reach significance, likely because of low power. The whole spike protein was spanned by vaccine-associated CD4 TCRs, and dominant responses were seen in regions 160-218 and 743-854.

The CDR3 regions of human TCRbeta chains were analyzed by immunosequencing. In the source study's methods: TCRs in the repertoires were matched against a reference library of SARS-CoV-2-specific TCRs that had been generated with the MIRA antigen-specificity platform. Breadth meant the fraction of unique TCRs that were SARS-CoV-2-associated, whereas depth meant the fraction of total T cells that were SARS-CoV-2-associated. Each spike-specific TCR was assigned to its reactive spike region and to a CD4 or CD8 class using the MIRA data. Log10-transformed breadth and depth values were compared by one-way ANOVA with Sidak's multiple comparisons tests. TCRdb mirrors the immuneACCESS table, restricted to in-frame sequences. Some clones are absent from its copies; in checked studies, under half trace to an unresolved V gene, and the reason for the others is unknown. V, J and clone size reflect that table, while D and trimming were determined from the DNA. This sample gives 95,000 to 150,000 clones in total; about 85% of them show up just once. The top ten constitute 5.5% to 8% of the sample.

Trimming takes 4 bases from V and 6 bases from J, and the germline ends sit 12 bases apart. The germline V gene (reference sequence) provides CDR1 LNHDA and CDR2 SQIVND. Including the terminal cysteine and phenylalanine, the CDR3 comprises 13 residues. The sequence is cut down to CDR3 DNA, 39 bases in frame from base 1. This clone was seen a handful of times. It lacks a known antigen. No base quality information exists; no much larger clone differs at one position. The time point label, as the study defines it: baseline before first vaccination. Samples from vaccinated people were obtained from the UK trials COV001 and COV002, which included a single-blind randomized controlled phase 2/3 trial of AZD1222 (ChAdOx1 nCoV-19) in healthy adults. For TCRbeta chain sequencing, PBMC samples from trial participants were taken at day 0 and at day 28 after the second dose.

In this chain, TRBV19 is recombined with TRBJ1-2, with no confident D gene call. The specimen comprised peripheral blood, sampled on day 0 of AZD1222 vaccination. The TCR comes from an adult in good health. The DNA is as follows: TGTGCCAGTAGTACCCCGGCAGGTCATGGCTACACCTTC. Its product reads: CASSTPAGHGYTF.